The T cell receptor beta chain under discussion was sequenced for a study of OX40 agonist ivuxolimab in advanced cancers. The CDR3 is made up of 15 amino acids. The germline V gene has CDR1 SEHNR and CDR2 FQNEAQ (reference sequence). The V end was cut by 5 bases, the J end by 4 bases, with 17 bases between. Assay: immunoSEQ multiplex PCR; the TCRdb copy retains only in-frame clones and omits some. This table has about 98,000 clones, approximately 93% appearing once. This chain joins TRBV7-9 and TRBJ1-2, with D perhaps matching TRBD1 (5 bases). The receptor's source is an adult with an advanced solid tumor such as melanoma, head and neck, liver or kidney cancer. Sequencing used CD4+ or CD8+ T cells sorted from blood, obtained in a trial of the OX40 agonist ivuxolimab. The CDR3: CASSPLGGTIYGYTF. CDR3 nucleotides: TGTGCCAGCAGCCCCTTGGGGGGGACCATCTATGGCTACACCTTC.